One sample yielded the 3 T cell receptor beta chains listed below, sequenced in a study of cytomegalovirus exposure and HLA in healthy donors. The table came from immunoSEQ multiplex PCR; TCRdb's copy has only in-frame clones and leaves some out. The sample yields 100,000 to 150,000 clones, about 88% seen once. The sequenced sample consisted of PBMCs. These TCRs come from a young man in good health and CMV-seronegative.

The chain carries TRBV30 and TRBJ2-5, with 13 bases fitting TRBD2. CDR3 length: 16 amino acids. Germline-derived CDR1 and CDR2 are GTSNPN and SVGIG (reference sequence). Losses at the gene ends were 3 bases for V and 1 base for J; bases not matched to a gene: 5. The CDR3 region is CAWSEGLAGIQETQYF. The CDR3, as DNA: TGTGCCTGGAGCGAGGGACTAGCGGGAATCCAAGAGACCCAGTACTTC.

The chain employs TRBV6-5 and TRBJ2-3; a weak D match, TRBD2 (5 bases). Germline V gives CDR1 MNHEY, CDR2 SVGAGI. V dropped 5 bases and J dropped 2 bases, with 11 bases sitting between them. The CDR3 is 14 residues long. The CDR3 is CASSASGYTDTQYF. The CDR3 coding sequence is TGTGCCAGCAGTGCGAGCGGCTACACAGATACGCAGTATTTT.

The chain recombines TRBV9 with TRBJ1-1; tentative D call: TRBD1 (5 bases). CDR3 length equals 14 residues. The V end was cut by 3 bases, the J end by 0 bases, with 9 bases between. CDR1 is SGDLS, CDR2 YYNGEE, per germline. The CDR3, as DNA: TGTGCCAGCAGCGCGGGACTTATGAACACTGAAGCTTTCTTT. This gives the protein CASSAGLMNTEAFF.